This T cell receptor beta chain came from a study of T cell responses to AZD1222 COVID-19 vaccine. This CDR3 spans 17 amino acids. Sequencing was performed with immunoSEQ multiplex PCR; in TCRdb, only in-frame clones are kept and a portion is missing. Altogether approximately 120,000 clones are present, roughly 92% being singletons, with the ten largest covering about 0.91%. This clonotype was obtained from an adult in good health. The specimen was peripheral blood, collected on day 0 of AZD1222 vaccination. The chain uses TRBV7-5 and TRBJ1-5. TRBV7-5 is noted as a pseudogene. Here the CDR3 reads CARSPPVGFYSNQPQHF. The CDR3 DNA is TGTGCCAGAAGCCCCCCCGTTGGATTCTATAGCAATCAGCCCCAGCATTTT.